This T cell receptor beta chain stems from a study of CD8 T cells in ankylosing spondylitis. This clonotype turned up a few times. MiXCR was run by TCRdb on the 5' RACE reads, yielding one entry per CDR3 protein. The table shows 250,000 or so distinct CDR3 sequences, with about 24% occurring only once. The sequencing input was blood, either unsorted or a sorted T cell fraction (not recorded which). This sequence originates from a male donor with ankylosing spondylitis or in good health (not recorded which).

Here the CDR3 DNA reads TGTGCCATCAGCCGGACGGGGAGCACAGATACGCAGTATTTT. This translates into CAISRTGSTDTQYF. The chain joins TRBV10-3 to TRBJ2-3; maybe TRBD2 (5 bases). Germline V gene data show CDR1 as ENHRY and CDR2 as SYGVKD. CDR3 length equals 14 residues. V lost 6 bases and J 0 bases, leaving 10 bases between the germline ends.